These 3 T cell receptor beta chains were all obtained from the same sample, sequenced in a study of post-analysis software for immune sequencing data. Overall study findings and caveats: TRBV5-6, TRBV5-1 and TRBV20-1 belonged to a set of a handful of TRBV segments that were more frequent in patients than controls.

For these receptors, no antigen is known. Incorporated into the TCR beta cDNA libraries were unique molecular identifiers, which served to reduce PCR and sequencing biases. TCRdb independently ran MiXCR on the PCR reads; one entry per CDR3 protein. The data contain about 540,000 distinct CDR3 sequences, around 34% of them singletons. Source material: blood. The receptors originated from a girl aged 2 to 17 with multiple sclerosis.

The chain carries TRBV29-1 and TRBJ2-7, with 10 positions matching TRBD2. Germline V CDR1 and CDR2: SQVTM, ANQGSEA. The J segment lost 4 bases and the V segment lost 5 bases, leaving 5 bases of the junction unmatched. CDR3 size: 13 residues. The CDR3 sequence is CSVSASGRYEQYF. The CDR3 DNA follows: TGCAGCGTTTCGGCTAGCGGGAGATACGAGCAGTACTTC.

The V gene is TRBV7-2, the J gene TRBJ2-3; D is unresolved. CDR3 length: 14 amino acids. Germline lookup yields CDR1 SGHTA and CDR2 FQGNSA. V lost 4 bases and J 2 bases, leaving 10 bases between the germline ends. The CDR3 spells CASSYNGPTDTQYF. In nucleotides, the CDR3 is TGTGCCAGCAGCTATAACGGACCCACAGATACGCAGTATTTT.

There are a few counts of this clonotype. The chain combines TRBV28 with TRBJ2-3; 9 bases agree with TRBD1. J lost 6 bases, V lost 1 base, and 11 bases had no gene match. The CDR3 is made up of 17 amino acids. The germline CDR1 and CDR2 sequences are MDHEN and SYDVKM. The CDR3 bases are TGTGCCAGCAGTTTATTACCACCTGGACAGGGGTTCGATACGCAGTATTTT. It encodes CASSLLPPGQGFDTQYF.